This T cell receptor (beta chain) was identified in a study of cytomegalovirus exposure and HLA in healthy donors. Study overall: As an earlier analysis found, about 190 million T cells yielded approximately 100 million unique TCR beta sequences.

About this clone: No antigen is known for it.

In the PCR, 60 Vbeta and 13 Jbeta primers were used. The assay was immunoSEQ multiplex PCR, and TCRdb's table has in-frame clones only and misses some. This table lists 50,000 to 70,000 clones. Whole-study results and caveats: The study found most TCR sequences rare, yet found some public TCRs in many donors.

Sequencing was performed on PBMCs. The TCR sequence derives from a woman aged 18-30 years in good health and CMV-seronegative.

CDR3 sequence (DNA): TGTGCCAGCAGGGACGGGATGAACACTGAAGCTTTCTTT. Translating it yields CASRDGMNTEAFF. J is TRBJ1-1 and V is TRBV6-5, with D uncertain. V was trimmed by 6 bases and J by 0 bases, leaving 8 bases between them. The CDR3 totals 13 residues. CDR1 and CDR2 (germline): MNHEY, SVGAGI.